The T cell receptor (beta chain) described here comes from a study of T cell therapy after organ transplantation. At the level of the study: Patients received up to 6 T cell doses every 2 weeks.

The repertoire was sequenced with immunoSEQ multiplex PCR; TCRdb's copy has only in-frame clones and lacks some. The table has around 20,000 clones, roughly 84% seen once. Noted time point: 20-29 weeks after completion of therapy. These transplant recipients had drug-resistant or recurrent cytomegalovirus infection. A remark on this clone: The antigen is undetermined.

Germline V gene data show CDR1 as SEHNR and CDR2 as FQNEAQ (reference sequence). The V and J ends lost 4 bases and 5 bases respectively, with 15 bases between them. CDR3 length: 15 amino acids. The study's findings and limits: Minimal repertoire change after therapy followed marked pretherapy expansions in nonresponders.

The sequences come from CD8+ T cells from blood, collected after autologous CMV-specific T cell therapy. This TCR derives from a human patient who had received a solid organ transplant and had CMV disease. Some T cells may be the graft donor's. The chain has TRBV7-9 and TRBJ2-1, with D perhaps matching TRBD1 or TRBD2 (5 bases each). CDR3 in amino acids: CASSSSPQGDNEQFF. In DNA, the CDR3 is TGTGCCAGCAGCTCGTCACCCCAGGGAGACAATGAGCAGTTCTTC.